The present TCR beta chain was sequenced within a study of cytomegalovirus exposure and HLA in healthy donors. The PCR ran on 60 Vbeta and 13 Jbeta primers. Under the authors' procedure: A follow-up analysis tallied around 80 million unique TCR beta chains, 8.5 million to 14 million shared. This table comes from immunoSEQ multiplex PCR, and its TCRdb copy is limited to in-frame clones, with some not included. V and J calls plus clone size are reproduced from that table; the DNA served to infer D and trimming. The sample holds around 180,000 clones, just over 75% seen once. The CDR3 sequence is 17 residues long. Per the germline V gene, CDR1 is SGHTA and CDR2 is FQGNSA. V was pared by 1 base and J by 4 bases, with 19 bases between. Of note for this clone: Its antigen is as yet unknown.

Overall study results and limits: Another analysis was done later, and it associated around 16,000 TCR beta sequences with HLA alleles at 0.05 false discovery rate. It has been reported that TCR beta sequences accurately predicted the HLA-A and HLA-B alleles of most subjects.

The material sequenced was PBMCs. The source is a woman between 25 and 40 years old in good health and CMV-seropositive. This chain joins TRBV7-2 and TRBJ1-2; D possibly corresponds to TRBD1 (5 bases). CDR3 sequence (DNA): TGTGCCAGCAGCTTAGGGGGTGGGAGGGGCGCCGGCTATGGCTACACCTTC. It is translated as CASSLGGGRGAGYGYTF.